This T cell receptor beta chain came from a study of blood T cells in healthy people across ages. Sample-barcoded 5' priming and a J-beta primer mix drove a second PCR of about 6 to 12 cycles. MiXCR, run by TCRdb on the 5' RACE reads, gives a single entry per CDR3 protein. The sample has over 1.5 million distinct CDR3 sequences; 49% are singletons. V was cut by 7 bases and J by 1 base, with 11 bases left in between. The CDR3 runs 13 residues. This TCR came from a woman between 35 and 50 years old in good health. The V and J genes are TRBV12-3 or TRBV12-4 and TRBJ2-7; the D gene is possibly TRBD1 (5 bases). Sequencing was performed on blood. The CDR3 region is CASKGNPSYEQYF. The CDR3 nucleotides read TGTGCCAGCAAGGGGAATCCTTCCTACGAGCAGTACTTC.